Below are 8 T cell receptor beta chains sequenced from a single sample in a study of blood T cell repertoires in COVID-19. Sequenced by immunoSEQ multiplex PCR; TCRdb stores in-frame clones only, minus some. The sample holds around 75,000 clones; about four fifths are singletons and the top ten take 5% to 5.5%. What was sequenced was peripheral blood. These receptors all stem from a woman aged 80 or over with active or convalescent COVID-19.

CDR3: CASSAGVSYNSPLHF. CDR3 DNA sequence: TGTGCCAGCTCGGCGGGTGTATCCTATAATTCACCCCTCCACTTT. This sequence joins TRBV6-6 and TRBJ1-6; unclear D gene. Germline-derived CDR1 and CDR2 are MNHNY and SVGAGI (reference sequence). The CDR3 has 15 residues. Trimming shortened V by 8 bases and J by 1 base, and 12 bases separated the two germline ends.

The chain couples TRBV18 to TRBJ1-6, with D perhaps matching TRBD1 (6 bases). This CDR3 is built from 15 residues. Germline V lookup: CDR1 KGHSH, CDR2 LQKENI. Trimming took off 3 bases at V and 13 bases at J, with 19 bases between the two ends. Here the CDR3 DNA reads TGTGCCAGCTCACCCGACAGGTTTCTATCTCCGCCCCTCCACTTT. Amino acid sequence: CASSPDRFLSPPLHF.

The chain links TRBV30 to TRBJ2-1, with D possibly being TRBD2 (5 bases). V dropped 0 bases and J dropped 3 bases, with 12 bases sitting between them. From germline, CDR1 is GTSNPN and CDR2 SVGIG (reference sequence). This CDR3 contains 15 residues. In DNA form, the CDR3 reads TGTGCCTGGAGTGTGAGGGCTAGCTTCTACAATGAGCAGTTCTTC. Translated, it gives CAWSVRASFYNEQFF.

For the CDR3, the DNA is TGTGCCAGCAGTTTAACATTACGGGGGACCGGGGAGCTGTTTTTT. Translation: CASSLTLRGTGELFF. The chain combines TRBV27 with TRBJ2-2; a weak D match, TRBD2 (6 bases). The ends were cut back, 2 bases at V and 5 bases at J, with 12 bases in the middle. The CDR3 runs to 15 residues. Looked up from germline, CDR1 is MNHEY and CDR2 is SMNVEV (reference sequence).

The table lists this clone with a few counts. This sequence joins TRBV28 and TRBJ2-3; 9 bases are a match to TRBD2. The V gene's germline CDR1 is MDHEN and CDR2 SYDVKM. Trimming took 3 bases from V and 3 from J; bases not matched to a gene: 4. The CDR3 length is 15 residues. CDR3 amino acids: CASSFSSGITDTQYF. The DNA for the CDR3 is TGTGCCAGCAGTTTTTCTAGCGGGATTACAGATACGCAGTATTTT.

V usage is TRBV4-1 and J usage is TRBJ1-4; maybe TRBD1 (5 bases). CDR1 is MGHRA and CDR2 is YSYEKL in the germline V gene. This CDR3 region has 17 residues. V was pared by 6 bases and J by 3 bases, with 20 bases between. Written as DNA, the CDR3 is TGCGCCAGCAGAGCCAAGGGATTGGGGGGGGCTAATGAAAAACTGTTTTTT. It translates to CASRAKGLGGANEKLFF.

The chain uses TRBV3-1 (or the pseudogene TRBV3-2) and TRBJ2-3; 12 nucleotides align to TRBD2. The germline V gene has CDR1 LGHDT and CDR2 YNNKEL (reference sequence). The CDR3 length is 17 residues. V lost 3 bases and J lost 4; bases outside the gene matches: 8. CDR3 coding DNA: TGTGCCAGCAGCCACCCTAGGACTAGCGGGGAACCAGATACGCAGTATTTT. Translated, it gives CASSHPRTSGEPDTQYF.

The J gene is TRBJ1-5, the V gene TRBV6-2 or TRBV6-3; the match to TRBD1 covers 7 bases. Germline V CDR1 and CDR2: MNHEY, SVGEGT. J was trimmed by 7 bases and V by 4 bases; bases with no gene match: 10. This CDR3 contains 15 residues. The CDR3 loop reads CASSLDRASRQPQHF. In DNA, the CDR3 is TGTGCCAGCAGTTTAGACAGGGCGTCAAGGCAGCCCCAGCATTTT.